One TCR beta chain is described in this entry. The target of this receptor is not known. No much larger clone is present one base from it, and per-base qualities are unavailable. This entry is derived from a study of radiation and T cells in renal cell carcinoma (dated by TCRdb to 2020 to 2022). Looking at the study overall: The samples were obtained from a clinical trial, where primary renal cell carcinomas were treated with 15 Gy stereotactic body radiation therapy and then removed by nephrectomy 4 weeks afterward. A total of 50 to 60 samples underwent TCR beta sequencing, made up of some 26 tumors and approximately 27 peripheral blood samples. A total of 3.5 million to 4.5 million unique CDR3 nucleotide sequences, encoding roughly 3,000,000 unique CDR3 amino acid sequences, were found across all 50 or so samples.

The immunoSEQ kit was used, according to the manufacturer's recommendations, to generate TCR beta libraries from genomic DNA. For library preparation, a first multiplex PCR was performed with proprietary primers, followed by a second PCR in which unique barcodes were added, and bead cleanups were performed after each round. Each sample batch included a kit-provided positive control reaction and a negative control reaction. The final libraries were assessed on an Agilent 4200 TapeStation D1000 ScreenTape, pooled by volume, and quantified by qPCR. Sequencing was performed on an Illumina NextSeq500 using a MidOutput 150-cycle cartridge, with 156 Read1 cycles, 15 Index1 cycles, and the kit custom primers. The pooled library was loaded at 0.95 to 1 pM, with an approximately 20% PhiX control spiked in. Per the source publication's procedure: Vendor-processed data were analyzed in R, and a clonotype was defined as all T cells sharing the same CDR3 nucleotide sequence. In the clone abundance analyses, frequencies were normalized to the 10,000 most abundant clones in each sample. Public T cell clones, which averaged fewer than five per sample, were removed prior to analysis. A difference in abundance of at least 32-fold between compartments was used to define tumor-enriched and baseline blood-enriched clonotypes. A beta-binomial differential abundance model was used to identify clonotypes that expanded or contracted between blood time points. Similarity between tumor and blood repertoires was quantified using the Baroni-Urbani and Buser coefficient, and groups were compared with two-tailed Wilcoxon tests in R. TCRdb took this table from immuneACCESS and kept in-frame rearrangements with V and J called. Such tables lack part of the clones; where checked against another copy, unresolved V genes explain under half of the gap, and the rest is unexplained. V, J and clone size are taken as reported in that table, and D and trimming were inferred from the DNA itself. For this sample there are 150,000 or so clones; about nine tenths appear just once. The ten biggest clones cover around 4.1% of the sample.

The study at large found these results: Dynamics of the blood repertoire were not tracked past 4 weeks after treatment. Top tumor clonotypes rose in blood from baseline to 2 weeks post-radiation, then contracted by 4 weeks, suggesting transient expansion of tumor-resident clones. Because the trial had a single-armed design, the trial could not examine how radiation dose or scheduling affected the TCR repertoire. Because no pretreatment tumor biopsies were available, whether clonotypes were present in the tumor at baseline could not be determined.

From cysteine to phenylalanine, the CDR3 is 15 amino acids long. The read is trimmed to its CDR3 DNA, 45 bases read in frame from base 1. V loses 1 base, J loses 4 bases, and the germline ends lie 13 bases apart. From the germline V gene, CDR1 is SGHNT and CDR2 is YENEEA. According to the study, the label for this sample's time point signals: baseline pretreatment blood. The meaning of the sample's treatment or condition label: 15 Gy SBRT to primary tumor, nephrectomy 4 weeks later. To follow tumor-enriched clonotypes, peripheral blood was collected serially from radiation-treated patients at baseline and again at 2 weeks and 4 weeks after SBRT. Renal cell carcinoma with clear cell pathology was present in all patients. The QIAamp DNA Blood Mini Kit (Qiagen) was used to prepare genomic DNA for TCR sequencing. Samples were included in the analyses only if all quality control checks were passed.

The sample was blood, taken from a patient whose treatment included radiotherapy and nephrectomy. The TCR was taken from a woman aged 70-85 years with renal cell carcinoma. The rearrangement joined TRBV11-3 to TRBJ1-1; the D gene lacks a confident call. The CDR3 region has the sequence CASSLVPYWGTEAFF. At the DNA level, the sequence is TGTGCCAGCAGCTTAGTCCCTTATTGGGGCACTGAAGCTTTCTTT. With the portions outside the CDR3 filled from the reference TRBV11-3 and TRBJ1-1 genes, the complete variable region becomes EAGVVQSPRYKIIEKKQPVAFWCNPISGHNTLYWYLQNLGQGPELLIRYENEEAVDDSQLPKDRFSAERLKGVDSTLKIQPAELGDSAVYLCASSLVPYWGTEAFFGQGTRLTVV.